This T cell receptor beta chain comes out of a study of blood T cell repertoires in COVID-19. On the study more broadly: The samples span acute and convalescent COVID-19 from the United States, Italy and Spain. The cDNA or gDNA used as material had been derived from T cells, B-cell-depleted T cells, or PBMCs.

In the source study's methods: Reference gene primer amplification gave estimated nucleated cell counts. Here immunoSEQ multiplex PCR was the method, and the copy in TCRdb shows in-frame clones only, minus some. V, J and clone size are those of that table, while D and trimming were read from the DNA. This table holds some 98,000 clones, around 82% found once. V gave up 3 bases and J gave up 7 bases; unmatched junction bases: 5. The CDR3 sequence is 14 residues long. Germline CDR1 reads KGHDR; CDR2 reads SFDVKD. The rearrangement links TRBV24-1 to TRBJ2-1; 7 bases are shared with TRBD1. This clonotype was obtained from a man between 65 and 80 years old with active or convalescent COVID-19. Sequencing was performed on peripheral blood. The CDR3 loop reads CATSDPPRGNEQFF. The CDR3 bases are TGTGCCACCAGTGATCCACCCAGGGGGAATGAGCAGTTCTTC.